This record covers a single TCR beta chain. These data originate in a study of cytomegalovirus exposure and HLA in healthy donors. Unrecorded immune exposure was likely among donors, who were nominally healthy when sampled. The ends lost 5 bases at V and 4 bases at J; junction bases unmatched: 6. Germline CDR1 LNHDA, CDR2 SQIVND (reference sequence). This CDR3 has 14 amino acids. Primers: 60 Vbeta forward and 13 Jbeta reverse. The protocol was immunoSEQ multiplex PCR, while the TCRdb copy is restricted to in-frame clones and leaves out a portion. The table includes 35,000 to 40,000 clones, 90% to 95% detected once.

J is TRBJ2-7 and V is TRBV19; TRBD1 matches at 9 bases. The sequence derives from a woman younger than 30 in good health and CMV-seronegative. Sequencing was done on a sample of PBMCs. CDR3 DNA: TGTGCCAGTAGTCCTCGACAGGGGGGGTACGAGCAGTACTTC. Residues: CASSPRQGGYEQYF.